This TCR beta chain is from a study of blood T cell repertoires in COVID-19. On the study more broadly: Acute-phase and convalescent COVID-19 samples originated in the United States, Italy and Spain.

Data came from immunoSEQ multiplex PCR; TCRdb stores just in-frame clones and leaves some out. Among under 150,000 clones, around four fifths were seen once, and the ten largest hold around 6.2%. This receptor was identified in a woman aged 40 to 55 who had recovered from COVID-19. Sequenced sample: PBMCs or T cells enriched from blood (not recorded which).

The CDR3 DNA sequence: TGTGCCAGCAGCGTAGACAGTAGCTCTGGAAACACCATATATTTT. Its protein product is CASSVDSSSGNTIYF. The chain recombines TRBV9 with TRBJ1-3; D is uncertain. V was cut by 0 bases and J by 0 bases, with 7 bases left in between. Germline V gene sequence: CDR1 SGDLS, CDR2 YYNGEE. The CDR3 runs to 15 residues.